This T cell receptor beta chain was obtained from a study of cytotoxic CD8 clonotypes in ibrutinib-treated CLL. Study-level information: The sample average was 255,043 productive templates and 94,082 productive rearrangements. Regarding the study as a whole: Patients with sustained remission and those progressing were sampled at differing times. Clonality was elevated at ibrutinib response and had returned toward baseline at progression.

Measured with immunoSEQ multiplex PCR; TCRdb has only the in-frame clones, and not every one. This table has around 70,000 clones, more than 70% appearing once. A remark on this clone: Its target is unknown.

V lost 4 bases and J lost 2; bases outside the gene matches: 8. The CDR3 contains 15 residues. The germline CDR1 and CDR2 sequences are MNHEY and SVGAGI. The chain links TRBV6-5 to TRBJ2-7, with TRBD2 matching 7 bases. The source material was PBMCs, sampled at disease progression, from a patient treated with ibrutinib. The TCR was taken from a human donor with chronic lymphocytic leukemia. The CDR3 nucleotides are TGTGCCAGCAGTTCTCGCAGAGCGGGAACCTACGAGCAGTACTTC. Translating it yields CASSSRRAGTYEQYF.